The rows below give T cell receptor beta chains drawn from one sample of a study of cytomegalovirus exposure and HLA in healthy donors. The data were produced by immunoSEQ multiplex PCR, yet TCRdb's version contains in-frame clones alone and is incomplete. The sample holds about 180,000 clones; over 80% are singletons and the top ten take 1.2%. Sequenced sample: PBMCs. Every receptor here comes from a boy aged 2 to 10 in good health and CMV-seronegative. CDR3s include the opening cysteine and the closing phenylalanine or tryptophan.

V,CDR3
TRBV27,CASSLGGSYGYTF
TRBV19,CASRQGNYGYTF
TRBV29-1,CSVEEGGTGFNYGYTF
TRBV30,CAWDRLNTEAFF
TRBV30,CAWSDNLIGGAGTEAFF
TRBV6-1,CASRGSGGFTDTQYF
TRBV30,CAWSVQAGNQPQHF
TRBV9,CASSVGGSRTGELFF
TRBV28,CASSAGGPYEQYF
TRBV6-1,CASSRQGPNTGELFF
TRBV14,CASSQEGGLTQYF
TRBV14,CASSQDAGGPHNEQFF
TRBV5-1,CASSLEGSGGYSPLHF
TRBV19,CASSIDPQETQYF
TRBV6-5,CASSYSSRQNNSPLHF
TRBV29-1,CSVPGGGRVETQYF
TRBV30,CAWSVVAGGVETQYF
TRBV27,CASSLSRFNEQFF
TRBV4-1,CASSQDPQFNTEAFF
TRBV5-4,CASSGGVFETQYF
TRBV11-3,CASSSGTGNSPLHF
TRBV5-4,CASSPTSGLTKETQYF
TRBV6-6,CASSRRGTSGQETQYF
TRBV6-1,CASSVTSGGTQETQYF
TRBV28,CASRLGGPGGNTIYF
TRBV6-1,CASSQTSHYEQYF
TRBV5-1,CASTMLASNNEQFF
TRBV30,CAWRTGPISGANVLTF
TRBV29-1,CSVEPPGMTIEAFF
TRBV7-4,CASSTKSSGDTGELFF
TRBV5-1,CASSSPQRLANTGELFF
TRBV5-4,CASTDPTSPYEQYF
TRBV9,CASSVAGGSDTQYF
TRBV11-1,CASSFERVQEAQYF
TRBV4-2,CASSPYRGLFHEQFF
TRBV27,CASSSTGTARGNEQFF
TRBV30,CAWSREDANYGYTF
TRBV21-1,CASRDKQREERETQYF
TRBV5-4,CASSLKGGGAKDTQYF
TRBV5-4,CASSKTPVLGEKLFF
TRBV5-6,CASSLEGAETQYF
TRBV5-1,CASSQTGKEGYTF
TRBV11-2,CASSPRFADTQYF
TRBV9,CASSPGDTEAFF
TRBV23-1,CASSPGKWETQYF
TRBV7-6,CASSDTGDREQYF
TRBV6-5,CASSPTGTRYGYTF
TRBV7-2,CASSLGPTAYEQYF
TRBV6-6,CASSYFSGDTQYF
TRBV4-1,CASSQDRTADTQYF
TRBV27,CASREQGAGYGYTF
TRBV5-1,CASSPSSGRAWYEQFF
TRBV30,CAWSVPRTSEYNEQFF
TRBV7-2,CASSLDLGLTGGFGYTF
TRBV19,CASSIDLTANYGYTF
TRBV28,CASISGTGGLYEQYF
TRBV13,CASSSDHSWGPGGYTF
TRBV30,CAWSTGLQNEQFF
TRBV9,CASSPKGTGGFWEQYF
TRBV19,CASRAMGQGNEKLFF